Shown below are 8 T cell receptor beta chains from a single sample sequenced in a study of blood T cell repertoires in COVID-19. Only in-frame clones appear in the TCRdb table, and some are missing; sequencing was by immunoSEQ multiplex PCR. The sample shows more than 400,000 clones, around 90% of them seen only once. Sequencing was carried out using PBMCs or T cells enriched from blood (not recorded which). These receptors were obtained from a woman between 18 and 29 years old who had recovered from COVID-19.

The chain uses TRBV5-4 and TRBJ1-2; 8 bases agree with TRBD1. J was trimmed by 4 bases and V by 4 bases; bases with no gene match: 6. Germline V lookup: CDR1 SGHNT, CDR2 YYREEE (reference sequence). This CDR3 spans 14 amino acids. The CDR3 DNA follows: TGTGCCAGCAGCCCGGGACAGGCCCTCTATGGCTACACCTTC. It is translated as CASSPGQALYGYTF.

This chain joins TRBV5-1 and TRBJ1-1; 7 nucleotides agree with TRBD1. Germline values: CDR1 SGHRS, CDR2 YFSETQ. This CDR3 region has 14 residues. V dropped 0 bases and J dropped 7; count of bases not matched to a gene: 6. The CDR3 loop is CASSLGGQTYEAFF. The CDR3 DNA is TGCGCCAGCAGCTTGGGGGGACAGACTTATGAAGCTTTCTTT.

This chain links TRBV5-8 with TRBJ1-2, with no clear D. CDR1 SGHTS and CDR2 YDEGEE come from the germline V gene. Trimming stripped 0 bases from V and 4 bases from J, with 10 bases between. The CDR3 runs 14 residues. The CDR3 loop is CASSLGGLLYGYTF. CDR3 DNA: TGTGCCAGCAGCTTGGGTGGGCTTCTCTATGGCTACACCTTC.

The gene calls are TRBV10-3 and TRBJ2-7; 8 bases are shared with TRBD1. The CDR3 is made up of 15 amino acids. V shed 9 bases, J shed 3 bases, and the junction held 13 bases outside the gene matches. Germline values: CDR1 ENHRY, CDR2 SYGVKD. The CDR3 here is CAIHDGAGGDYEQYF. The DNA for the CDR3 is TGTGCCATTCACGATGGGGCAGGGGGCGACTACGAGCAGTACTTC.

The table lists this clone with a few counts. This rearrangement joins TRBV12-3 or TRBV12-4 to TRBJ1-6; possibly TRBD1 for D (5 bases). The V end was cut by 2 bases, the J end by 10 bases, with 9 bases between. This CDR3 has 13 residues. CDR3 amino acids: CASSLTRDSPLHF. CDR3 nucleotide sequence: TGTGCCAGCAGTTTAACGCGGGACTCACCCCTCCACTTT.

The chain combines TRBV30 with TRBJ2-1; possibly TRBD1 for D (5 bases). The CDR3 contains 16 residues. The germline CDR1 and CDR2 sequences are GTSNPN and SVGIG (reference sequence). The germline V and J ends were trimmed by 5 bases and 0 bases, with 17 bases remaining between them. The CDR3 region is CAWDLGHWSSYNEQFF. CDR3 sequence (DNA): TGTGCCTGGGATCTCGGACACTGGAGCTCCTACAATGAGCAGTTCTTC.

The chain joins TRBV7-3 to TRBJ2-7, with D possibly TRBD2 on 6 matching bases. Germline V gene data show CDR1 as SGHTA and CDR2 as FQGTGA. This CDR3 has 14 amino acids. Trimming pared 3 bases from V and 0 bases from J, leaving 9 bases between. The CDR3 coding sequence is TGTGCCAGCAGCTTGAGGCGGGACTCCTACGAGCAGTACTTC. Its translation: CASSLRRDSYEQYF.

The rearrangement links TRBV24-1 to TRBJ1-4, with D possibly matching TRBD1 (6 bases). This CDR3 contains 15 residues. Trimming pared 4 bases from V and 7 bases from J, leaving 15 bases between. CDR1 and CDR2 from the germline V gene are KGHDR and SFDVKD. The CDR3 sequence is CATSEIRGGSEKLFF. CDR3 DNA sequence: TGTGCCACCAGTGAGATCAGGGGAGGGAGTGAAAAACTGTTTTTT.